This TCR beta chain originates from a study of cytomegalovirus exposure and HLA in healthy donors (dated by TCRdb to about 2017). Study-level background: According to an earlier analysis of several hundred of the donors, 150 million to 200 million T cells yielded over 100 million unique TCR beta sequences and 276 Gb of sequence data. Roughly 300 gigabases of sequencing data and 70 million to 100 million unique TCR sequences were included in an early release covering 550 to 650 HLA-typed donors. Of the roughly 390 genotyped donors, over 70% fell in the genetic ancestry cluster associated with self-reported Caucasian donors. The study was designed to test whether signatures of past pathogen exposure could be identified by cataloging public T cell receptors. Using immunosequencing, the study profiled T cell repertoires from about 610 subjects and related those repertoires to cytomegalovirus serostatus. A separate validation cohort of over a hundred different subjects was used in addition to the roughly 670-subject first cohort. The study combined high-throughput TCR immunosequencing, statistical association of individual TCRs with disease status, and machine learning to predict cytomegalovirus infection status. To study patterns of TCR occurrence, a later analysis re-analyzed previously published TCR beta repertoires from several hundred donors and added high-resolution HLA genotyping. Rather than drawing on any new phenotypic data, the later analysis identified candidate immune exposures from TCR beta sequences and the way those sequences occurred across donors. To decide whether each TCR beta V gene segment behaved as functional or pseudogenic, an earlier analysis of fewer than 750 of the donors relied on high-throughput TCR beta sequencing. Alongside the repertoire data, information on donor age, sex, ethnicity and CMV serostatus was compiled. Genome-wide SNP genotypes for about 60% of the 666 donors were used in a later genetic analysis, which treated that subset as a discovery cohort. All discovery cohort repertoires had been generated on a single sequencing platform. HLA typing included class I and class II loci at four-digit resolution. The number of donors typed differed by locus, with 629-630 for A, B, C, DRB1 and DQB1, 522 for DQA1, approximately 570 for DPA1, and around 430 for DPB1. A few DR-DQ haplotypes were treated as single units for association and clustering because of strong linkage in the cohort. Across under 500 genotyped donors of the cohort, an average of approximately 220,000 unique TCR beta nucleotide sequences per donor were sequenced, and roughly 20% of those sequences were non-productive.

Libraries came from the immunoSEQ multiplex PCR assay. For the multiplex PCR, a mixture combining 60 forward primers for TCR Vbeta segments and 13 reverse primers for TCR Jbeta segments was used. The CDR3 region of rearranged TCR beta genes was amplified from genomic DNA with a multiplex PCR assay. On the Illumina HiSeq System, the amplified TCR beta libraries were sequenced as 87-base-pair reads. The original methods were these. In a later analysis, tens of millions of unique TCR beta chains were counted across the 666 repertoires, and approximately 9.9 million of these chains were shared by at least two donors. A nearest-neighbor algorithm error-corrected the raw reads and collapsed the reads into unique sequences, merging closely related sequences to remove PCR and sequencing errors. To assign V, D and J gene segments, CDR3 sequences were aligned to IMGT reference sequences. For a sequence to be retained, a match of at least six nucleotides was required to both a V gene segment and a J gene segment. Rearrangements were classified as productive when the CDR3 lacked stop codons and remained in frame with V and J, and all other rearrangements were classified as non-productive. Following IMGT convention, CDR3 was defined as the stretch from the second conserved V-encoded cysteine up to the conserved J-encoded phenylalanine. In an earlier analysis of around 540 of the donors, sequences lacking an unambiguous match to a single V gene segment were excluded. In an earlier analysis of a few hundred of the donors, V segments were called functional above 56.7% productive rearrangements and were called segregating when the between-donor standard deviation exceeded 5%. A statistical classification framework was developed to diagnose cytomegalovirus status using the catalog of TCR beta chain sequences. In a later analysis, V and J genes were assigned by comparing TCR nucleotide sequences against IMGT/GENE-DB human TR gene sequences. The TCRdist pipeline was used in a later analysis to assign CDR3 sequences and most-parsimonious VDJ recombination scenarios. In a later analysis, each TCR beta chain was defined by its CDR3 amino acid sequence together with its V-gene family, and reads without a unique V-gene family were excluded. A later analysis removed several hundred highly shared, low-generation-probability nucleotide sequences to deal with suspected cross-contamination and a sequencing artifact. In a later analysis, a clonal expansion index for each public chain was calculated from normalized within-repertoire ranks of inferred template counts. Generation probabilities in a later analysis came from a VDJ recombination model fitted to out-of-frame rearrangements, and those results were checked against IGoR. In a later analysis, TCR-TCR, TCR-HLA and TCR-CMV co-occurrence was scored with hypergeometric tests, and a repertoire-size bias correction was applied to TCR pairs. In a later analysis, false discovery rates were estimated by permuting HLA or CMV assignments 20 times. In a later analysis, co-occurring TCRs were grouped using DBSCAN, with TCRdist sequence similarity added in when clustering inside HLA-allele-positive subsets. For co-occurrence clustering, repertoires with fewer than 30,000 or more than 120,000 public chains were excluded, along with five or six repertoires with anomalous nucleotide sharing. In TCRdb, the immuneACCESS table is reduced to in-frame sequences with V and J assigned. These tables do not hold every clone; where another copy was compared, an unresolved V gene accounts for under half, and the others remain unexplained. V and J calls and clone size are copied from that table; D and trimming were computed from the DNA. The sample table shows roughly 100,000 clones, and roughly 79% are seen once. The top ten clonotypes cover around 4.1% of the sample.

In total, 500 to 700 healthy bone marrow donors made up the cohort. At the time of sampling, every cohort member was nominally healthy, though immune exposures that went unrecorded were likely present. The donor was CMV seronegative and belonged to the group of 380 or so seronegative cohort members. A peripheral blood sample was collected from each donor, and TCR beta sequencing was performed on peripheral blood mononuclear cells. Genomic DNA was extracted from the blood cell samples with the Qiagen DNeasy Blood Extraction Kit. General findings and caveats noted by the study authors: The classifier was reported to diagnose cytomegalovirus status with high specificity and sensitivity in both the original and validation cohorts. It was suggested by the authors that the approach could potentially be generalized to other disease states and immunological phenotypes. Strong co-occurrence of HLA alleles, especially DR and DQ, made assigning TCR associations to individual alleles difficult. According to a later analysis, TCR association rates differed among HLA loci, with DRB1 alleles showing the most associated TCRs and HLA-C alleles showing the fewest. Most CMV-associated TCR beta chains appeared to be HLA-restricted in a later analysis, and the HLA associations seemed to be driven largely by CMV exposure. A later genetic analysis associated a missense DCLRE1C variant with V-gene and J-gene trimming of TCR beta chains, and an independent cohort replicated the association. Specific HLA alleles were associated with 15,000 to 20,000 TCR beta sequences at a false discovery rate of 0.05 in a later analysis. Most TCR sequences were seen in very few donors, while some public TCRs were found in many individuals. In a later analysis, HLA-associated TCR beta chains showed more clonal expansion and lower generation probabilities than non-associated chains that were equally common. Because counts were too low, seventeen rarely observed V segments, including chromosome 9 orphons, were excluded from the earlier analysis of around 640 of the donors. The sequencing pipeline was judged likely to have produced a cluster of highly shared sequence variants as a technical artifact. Because HLA typing was missing for some donors at each locus, association tests included only the typed subset. The cohort was sequenced for TCR beta chains only, and without alpha or paired-chain data the features that could be detected were limited. According to a later genetic analysis, donors in an Asian-associated ancestry cluster had fewer N-insertions in productive TCRs than the approximately 700-donor mean. Correlated functional status among segregating V segments might reflect linkage disequilibrium, but an unknown experimental factor could not be ruled out. A further reported finding was that TCR beta sequences accurately predicted the HLA-A and HLA-B alleles for most subjects in the first cohort. The study gave a list of over 150 TCR beta chains associated with cytomegalovirus. Several of the top co-occurrence clusters appeared to be linked to parvovirus B19, influenza, CMV and Epstein-Barr virus, according to a later analysis. A few of the identified cytomegalovirus-associated TCR beta chains were confirmed in vitro to be specific for cytomegalovirus antigens. The only immune exposure information available for the cohort was CMV serostatus. Presence/absence analyses assumed roughly uniform sequencing depth across donors, an assumption that may not hold. In an earlier analysis of roughly 560 of the donors, most TCR beta V segments were observed in productive rearrangements about 87% or about 30% of the time, broadly matching IMGT annotations.

As to this clone: The antigen it recognizes is unknown. No base quality values were provided; no much bigger clone lies one nucleotide off.

The material sequenced was PBMCs. The receptor's source is a man in his forties or fifties in good health and CMV-seronegative.

CDR3 sequence: CASGRGPRPSGNTIYF. The bases are TGTGCCAGCGGGAGAGGGCCCAGGCCCTCTGGAAACACCATATATTTT. This sequence uses TRBV9 and TRBJ1-3; the D gene is not confidently resolved. CDR1 and CDR2 (SGDLS, YYNGEE) derive from the germline V gene. There are 16 amino acids in the CDR3, from cysteine to phenylalanine inclusive. Solely the CDR3 DNA is kept, with 48 bases framed from the first base. V is reduced by 7 bases and J by 0 bases, leaving a spacing of 17 bases between them.